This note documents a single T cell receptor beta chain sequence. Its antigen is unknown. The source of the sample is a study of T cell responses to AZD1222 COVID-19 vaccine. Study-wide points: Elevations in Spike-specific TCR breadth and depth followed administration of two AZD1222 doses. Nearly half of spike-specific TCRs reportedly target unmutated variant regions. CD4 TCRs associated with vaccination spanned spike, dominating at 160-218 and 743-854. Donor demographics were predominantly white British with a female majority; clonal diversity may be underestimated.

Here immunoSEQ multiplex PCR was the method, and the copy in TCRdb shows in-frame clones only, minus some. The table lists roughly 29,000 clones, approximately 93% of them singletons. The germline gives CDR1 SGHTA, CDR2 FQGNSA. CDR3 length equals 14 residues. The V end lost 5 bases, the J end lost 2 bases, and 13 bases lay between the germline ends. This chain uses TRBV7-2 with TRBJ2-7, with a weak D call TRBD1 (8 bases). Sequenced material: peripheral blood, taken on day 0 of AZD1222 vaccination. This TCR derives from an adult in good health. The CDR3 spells CASSGTGGAYEQYF. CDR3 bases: TGTGCCAGCAGCGGAACAGGGGGGGCCTACGAGCAGTACTTC.